This T cell receptor beta chain derives from a study of OX40 agonist ivuxolimab in advanced cancers. Study-wide background: A partial response was reached by three patients: one with hepatocellular carcinoma and two with cutaneous melanoma. Study observations and caveats: At 0.1 to 3.0 mg/kg, CD4+ and CD8+ blood T cells expanded clonally by week 6. Not determined was the antigen specificity of the expanded peripheral T cells.

Sequencing used immunoSEQ multiplex PCR; TCRdb keeps in-frame clones, though not all of them. Of 15,000 to 20,000 clones listed, about four fifths are singletons. As concerns this clone: What it binds is not known.

CDR3 length equals 16 residues. Between the trimmed V and J ends, which lost 1 base and 0 bases, there was a span of 13 bases. Germline V lookup: CDR1 SGHAT, CDR2 FQNNGV. Source: CD4+ or CD8+ T cells sorted from blood, taken in a trial of the OX40 agonist ivuxolimab. The rearrangement links TRBV11-2 to TRBJ2-7, with D hard to call. This clonotype was obtained from an adult with an advanced solid tumor such as melanoma, head and neck, liver or kidney cancer. The CDR3 nucleotides are TGTGCCAGCAGCTTAGCCCAAACGGGCGACTCCTACGAGCAGTACTTC. It encodes CASSLAQTGDSYEQYF.